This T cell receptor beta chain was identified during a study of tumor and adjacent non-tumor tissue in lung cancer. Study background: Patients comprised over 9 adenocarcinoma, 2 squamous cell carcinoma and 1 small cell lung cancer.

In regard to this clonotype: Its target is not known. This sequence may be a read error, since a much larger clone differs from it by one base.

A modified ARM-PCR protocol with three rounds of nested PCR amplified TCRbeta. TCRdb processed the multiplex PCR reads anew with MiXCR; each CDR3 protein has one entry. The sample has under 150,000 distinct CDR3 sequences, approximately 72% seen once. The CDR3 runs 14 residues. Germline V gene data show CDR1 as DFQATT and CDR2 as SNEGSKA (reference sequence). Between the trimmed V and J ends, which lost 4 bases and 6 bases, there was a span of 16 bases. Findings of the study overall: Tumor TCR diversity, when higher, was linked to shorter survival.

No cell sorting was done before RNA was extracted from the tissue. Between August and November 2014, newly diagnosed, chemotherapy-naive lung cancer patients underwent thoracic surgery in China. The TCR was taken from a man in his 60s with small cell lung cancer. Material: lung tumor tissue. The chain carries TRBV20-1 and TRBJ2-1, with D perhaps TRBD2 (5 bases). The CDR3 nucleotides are TGCAGTGCTAAGAACGGGATAAGGGCCAATGAGCAGTTCTTC. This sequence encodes CSAKNGIRANEQFF.